The T cell receptor beta chain under discussion was sequenced for a study of early T cells in non-severe SARS-CoV-2 infection. This CDR3 has 14 amino acids. CDR1 MNHEY and CDR2 SVGEGT come from the germline V gene. Trimming took 2 bases from V and 0 from J, leaving 8 bases between them. The TCR library protocol attached unique molecular identifiers to the individual cDNA molecules. TCRdb reanalysed the 5' RACE reads using MiXCR and keeps one entry per CDR3 protein. The repertoire holds roughly 30,000 distinct CDR3 sequences, 5.5% to 7.5% seen once, with approximately 30% in the top ten. The input for sequencing was whole blood, taken at baseline. This chain links TRBV6-2 or TRBV6-3 with TRBJ2-7; D remains ambiguous. The source of this sequence is an adult who was a healthcare worker with PCR-confirmed SARS-CoV-2 infection or an uninfected control (not recorded which). The CDR3 coding sequence is TGTGCCAGCAGTTACACCCAGATCTCCTACGAGCAGTACTTC. Translation gives CASSYTQISYEQYF.